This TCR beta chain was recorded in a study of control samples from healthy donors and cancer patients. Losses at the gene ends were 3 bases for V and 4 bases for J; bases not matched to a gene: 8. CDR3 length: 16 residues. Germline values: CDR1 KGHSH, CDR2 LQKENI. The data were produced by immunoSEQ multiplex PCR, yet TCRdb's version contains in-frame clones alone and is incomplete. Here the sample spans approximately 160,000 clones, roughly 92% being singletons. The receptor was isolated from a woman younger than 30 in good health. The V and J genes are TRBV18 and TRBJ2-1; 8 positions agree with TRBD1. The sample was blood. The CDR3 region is CASSPRQGAGYNEQFF. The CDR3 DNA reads TGTGCCAGCTCACCCCGGCAGGGGGCCGGGTACAATGAGCAGTTCTTC.